Given below is one T cell receptor (beta chain) in context. The antigen this receptor binds is unknown. Base qualities are not recorded, but no much larger clone differs from it by a single base. Libraries were constructed by 5' RACE. For sequencing, an Illumina HiSeq 2500 was employed. A second PCR of roughly 7 to 11 cycles was performed with a sample-barcoded 5' primer and a J-beta primer mix. Each TCR beta cDNA molecule received a unique molecular identifier from a template-switch 5' adaptor carrying 12 random nucleotides. At least 3 million CDR3-containing paired-end reads were obtained from each sample. First-strand cDNA synthesis was performed from all RNA using the Mint cDNA synthesis kit, with priming by a TRBC-specific oligonucleotide. After uracil-DNA glycosylase treatment, a first 18-cycle PCR used universal primers M1SS and BC2_uni_R on all cDNA. On the authors' methods: For normalization, 1 million high-quality reads were randomly selected from each sample, with every read carrying a distinct molecular identifier. Instead of being binned into consensus sequences, reads with shared molecular identifiers were discarded. MiTCR, run with a Q25 quality threshold and the strictest error-elimination algorithm, handled CDR3 identification, clonotype clustering and error correction. A nonparametric unseen species model with Euler transformation was used to estimate a lower bound on total TCR beta diversity. The public reads were reanalyzed by TCRdb: fastp trimming at Q25, MiXCR alignment, in-frame beta chains only. A single entry per CDR3 protein holds the most common genes and DNA from its merged rows. The V and J calls shown here were made by TCRdb, not taken from the authors' results. The sample includes about 640,000 distinct CDR3 sequences, with under 65% observed a single time. The ten largest clones add up to over 30% of the sample.

The roughly 37 donors, aged about 6 to 100 years, were systemically healthy Caucasian individuals from Russia. Ten milliliters of peripheral blood were drawn from each donor into EDTA-treated Vacutainer tubes. Ficoll-Paque density-gradient centrifugation was used to isolate PBMCs, with at least 6.5 million per sample. Trizol reagent was used to extract total RNA from the PBMCs, yielding at least 5.5 micrograms per sample. The percentages of naive CD45RAhigh/CD27high T cells were determined by flow cytometry on a PBMC aliquot from every donor. The sample is drawn from a study of blood T cells in healthy people across ages (dated by TCRdb to between 2014 and 2017). General notes on the study: Template switching captured roughly one uniquely barcoded TCR beta cDNA molecule per two T cells in model experiments. Donors were grouped into four age groups: young (average about 15 years), middle-aged (roughly 37), aged (over 55) and long-lived (approximately 75). To avoid experimental bias, donors of different ages were randomly spread across the sequencing lanes. Using the same blood draw, the study looked at two additional independent replicas of 1 million unique cDNA reads for two donors, one aged 18 to 29 and the other aged 80 or older. Age-related changes in TCR beta repertoire diversity were measured in the study by deep sequencing normalized with unique cDNA molecular identifiers. Results and caveats for the whole study, not just this receptor: There was a strong correlation between observed TCR beta diversity and the percentage of naive T cells measured by flow cytometry. Because profiling used bulk unsorted PBMCs, naive and antigen-experienced compartments could not be compared conclusively. Compared with the aged group, the long-lived group had more naive CD4+ T cells, fewer expanded clones and increased TCR diversity, suggesting age selection. Donor CMV infection status was unknown, potentially confounding age-related changes in expanded clonotypes. As age increased, observed TCR beta diversity per million T cells dropped in a roughly linear way, and a significant reduction was already evident by age 40. Estimates of total diversity from one million sequenced T cells were regarded as lower bounds and underestimates.

CDR1 and CDR2 were assigned from the germline V gene (reference sequence) as DFQATT and SNEGSKA. Spanning cysteine to phenylalanine, the CDR3 consists of 15 amino acids. The read is trimmed to its CDR3 DNA, 45 bases read in frame from base 1. The chain is encoded by TRBV20-1 joined to TRBJ2-4; 7 middle bases align to TRBD2. The end of the DNA fits TRBJ2-7 better, so the J call may be wrong. The source is a man aged 60 to 75 in good health. The material sequenced was blood. The CDR3 reads as follows: CSARDLRGTKAEQYF. The DNA is TGCAGTGCTAGAGATCTTCGGGGGACTAAGGCCGAGCAGTACTTC.